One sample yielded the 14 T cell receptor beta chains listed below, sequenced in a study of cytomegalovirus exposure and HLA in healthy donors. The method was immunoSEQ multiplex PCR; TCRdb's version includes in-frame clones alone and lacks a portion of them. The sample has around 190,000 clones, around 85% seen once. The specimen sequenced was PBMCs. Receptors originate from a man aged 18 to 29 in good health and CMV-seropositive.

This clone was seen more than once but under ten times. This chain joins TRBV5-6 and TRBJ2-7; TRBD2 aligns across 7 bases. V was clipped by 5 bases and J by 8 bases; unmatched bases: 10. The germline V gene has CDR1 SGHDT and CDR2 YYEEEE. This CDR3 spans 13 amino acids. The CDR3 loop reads CASRAGTKFKQYF. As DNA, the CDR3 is TGTGCCAGCAGAGCCGGGACTAAGTTTAAGCAGTACTTC.

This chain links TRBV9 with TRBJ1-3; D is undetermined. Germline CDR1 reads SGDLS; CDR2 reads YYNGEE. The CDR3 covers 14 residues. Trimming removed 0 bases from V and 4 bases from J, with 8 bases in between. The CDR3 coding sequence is TGTGCCAGCAGCGTAGAAAGCTCAGGAAACACCATATATTTT. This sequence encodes CASSVESSGNTIYF.

This chain's CDR3 is CASSLARGQKNEQYF. DNA of the CDR3: TGTGCCAGCAGCTTAGCGCGGGGACAGAAGAACGAGCAGTACTTC. This rearrangement joins TRBV7-9 to TRBJ2-7; a weak D match, TRBD1 (7 bases). This CDR3 region has 15 residues. Germline-derived CDR1 and CDR2 are SEHNR and FQNEAQ (reference sequence). V was cut by 0 bases and J by 5 bases, with 14 bases left in between.

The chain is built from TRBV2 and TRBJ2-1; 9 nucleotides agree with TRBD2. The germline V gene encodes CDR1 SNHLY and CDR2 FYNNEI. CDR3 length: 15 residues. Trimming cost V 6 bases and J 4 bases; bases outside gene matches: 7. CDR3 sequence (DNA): TGTGCCAGCAGCAGCGGGAGGAGTAGATACAATGAGCAGTTCTTC. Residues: CASSSGRSRYNEQFF.

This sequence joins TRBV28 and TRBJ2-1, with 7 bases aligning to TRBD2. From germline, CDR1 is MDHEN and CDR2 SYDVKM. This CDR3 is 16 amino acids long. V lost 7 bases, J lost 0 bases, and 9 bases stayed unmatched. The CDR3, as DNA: TGTGCCAGCACCTCAGCGGGGAAGGGCTCCTACAATGAGCAGTTCTTC. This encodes CASTSAGKGSYNEQFF.

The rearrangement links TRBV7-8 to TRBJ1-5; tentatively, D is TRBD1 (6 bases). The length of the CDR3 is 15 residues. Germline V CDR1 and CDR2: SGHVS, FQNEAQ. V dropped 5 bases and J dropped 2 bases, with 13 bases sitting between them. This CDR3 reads CASSGNRVGNQPQHF. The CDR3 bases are TGTGCCAGCAGCGGGAACAGGGTGGGCAATCAGCCCCAGCATTTT. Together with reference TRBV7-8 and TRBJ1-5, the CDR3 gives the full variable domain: GAGVSQSPRYKVAKRGQDVALRCDPISGHVSLFWYQQALGQGPEFLTYFQNEAQLDKSGLPSDRFFAERPEGSVSTLKIQRTQQEDSAVYLCASSGNRVGNQPQHFGDGTRLSIL.

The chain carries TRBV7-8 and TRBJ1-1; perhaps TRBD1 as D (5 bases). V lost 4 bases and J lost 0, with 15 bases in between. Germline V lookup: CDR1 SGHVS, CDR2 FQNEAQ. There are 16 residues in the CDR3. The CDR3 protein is CASSSGVRSMNTEAFF. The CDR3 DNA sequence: TGTGCCAGCAGCTCGGGGGTCAGATCAATGAACACTGAAGCTTTCTTT.

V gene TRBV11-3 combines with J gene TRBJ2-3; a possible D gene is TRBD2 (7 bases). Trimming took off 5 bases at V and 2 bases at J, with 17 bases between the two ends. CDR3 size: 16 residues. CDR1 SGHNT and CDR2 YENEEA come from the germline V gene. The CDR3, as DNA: TGTGCCAGCAGCGGGGGCCTCGGGGGGCCCACAGATACGCAGTATTTT. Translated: CASSGGLGGPTDTQYF.

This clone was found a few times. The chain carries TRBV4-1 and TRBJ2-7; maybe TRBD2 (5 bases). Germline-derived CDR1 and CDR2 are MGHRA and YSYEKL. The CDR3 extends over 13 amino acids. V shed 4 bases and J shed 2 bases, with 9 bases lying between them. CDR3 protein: CASSPPGTYEQYF. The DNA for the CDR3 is TGCGCCAGCAGCCCCCCGGGGACCTACGAGCAGTACTTC.

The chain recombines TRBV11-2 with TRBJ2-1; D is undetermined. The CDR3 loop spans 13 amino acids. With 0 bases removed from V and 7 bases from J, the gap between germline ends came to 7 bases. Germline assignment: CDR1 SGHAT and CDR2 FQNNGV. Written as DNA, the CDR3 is TGTGCCAGCAGCTTAGAGAGCTGGAATGAGCAGTTCTTC. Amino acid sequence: CASSLESWNEQFF.

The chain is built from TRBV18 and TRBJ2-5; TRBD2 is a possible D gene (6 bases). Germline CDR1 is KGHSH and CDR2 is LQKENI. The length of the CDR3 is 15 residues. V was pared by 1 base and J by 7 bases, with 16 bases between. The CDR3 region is CASSPQTSVKGTQYF. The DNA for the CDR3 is TGTGCCAGCTCACCACAGACTAGTGTTAAAGGGACCCAGTACTTC.

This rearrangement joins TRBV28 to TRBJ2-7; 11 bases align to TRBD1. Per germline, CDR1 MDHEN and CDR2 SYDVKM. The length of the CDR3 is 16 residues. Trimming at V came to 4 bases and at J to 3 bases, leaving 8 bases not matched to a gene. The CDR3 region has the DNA TGTGCCAGCAGTTACCCCAGGACAGGGGGCGACTACGAGCAGTACTTC. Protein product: CASSYPRTGGDYEQYF.

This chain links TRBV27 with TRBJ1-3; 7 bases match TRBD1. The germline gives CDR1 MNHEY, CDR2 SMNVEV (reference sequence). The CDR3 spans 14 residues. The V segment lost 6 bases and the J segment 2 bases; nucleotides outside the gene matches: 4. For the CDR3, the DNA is TGTGCCAGCAGCCGACAGGGCCCTGGAAACACCATATATTTT. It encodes CASSRQGPGNTIYF.

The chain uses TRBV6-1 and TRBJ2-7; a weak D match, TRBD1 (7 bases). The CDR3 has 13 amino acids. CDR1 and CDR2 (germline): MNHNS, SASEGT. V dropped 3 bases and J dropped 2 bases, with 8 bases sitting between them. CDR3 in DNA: TGTGCCAGCAGTGACAGGGGGGCCTACGAGCAGTACTTC. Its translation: CASSDRGAYEQYF.